This TCR beta chain appears in the sequencing data of a study of shared clonotypes between healthy human individuals. Study-level points and caveats: Although depth was large, rarefaction showed that sequencing of the sorted subsets was incomplete.

CD8 cells classed as naive were CD45RO-negative and positively selected for CCR7, excluding terminally differentiated effector memory CD45RA+ cells. On this clone itself: Its antigen remains unknown.

Some clones are missing from TCRdb's copy, which holds only in-frame ones; the method was immunoSEQ multiplex PCR. The table includes more than 2 million clones, around 95% detected once. The sample comprised naive CD8+ T cells from PBMCs. The TCR comes from a young man in good health. Some clones in this sample may be carry-over from other donors' samples.

This CDR3 is CASSFSGSPRSSYNEQFF. The CDR3 DNA sequence: TGCGCCAGCAGCTTTAGCGGGAGTCCCCGGAGCTCCTACAATGAGCAGTTCTTC. This sequence joins TRBV5-1 and TRBJ2-1; 9 bases are shared with TRBD2. Germline CDR1 reads SGHRS; CDR2 reads YFSETQ. The CDR3 sequence is 18 residues long. Losses at the gene ends were 2 bases for V and 0 bases for J; bases not matched to a gene: 9.